These 32 T cell receptor beta chains were sequenced from one sample in a study of blood T cells in healthy people across ages. The use of a sample-barcoded 5' primer and a J-beta primer mix characterized a second PCR of roughly 7 to 11 cycles. TCRdb ran MiXCR on the 5' RACE reads and lists one entry per CDR3 protein. Counted here are 450,000 to 650,000 distinct CDR3 sequences, about 24% occurring once; the ten biggest clones make up roughly 9.4%. The same sample was also studied in work on T cells of mothers and their children.

The sequenced sample consisted of blood. These receptors were taken from a boy between 5 and 17 years old in good health.

This clonotype was counted only a few times. This chain connects TRBV29-1 to TRBJ1-2; weak D call: TRBD1 (6 bases). Germline V CDR1 and CDR2: SQVTM, ANQGSEA. This CDR3 spans 15 amino acids. V lost 3 bases, J lost 5 bases, and 19 bases lay in between. CDR3 coding DNA: TGCAGCGTTGAGCCTACAGGGTTCGCAGGGTATGGCTACACCTTC. It is translated as CSVEPTGFAGYGYTF.

This clonotype was observed a few times. V usage is TRBV3-1 and J usage is TRBJ1-1, with TRBD1 as a possible D gene (5 bases). Germline V lookup: CDR1 LGHDT, CDR2 YNNKEL (reference sequence). The CDR3 contains 14 residues. V was cut by 2 bases and J by 1 base, with 8 bases left in between. The CDR3, as DNA: TGTGCCAGCAGCCAAAGGAGGGGGAACACTGAAGCTTTCTTT. Translating gives CASSQRRGNTEAFF. Full variable domain (remainder filled in from reference TRBV3-1 and TRBJ1-1): DTAVSQTPKYLVTQMGNDKSIKCEQNLGHDTMYWYKQDSKKFLKIMFSYNNKELIINETVPNRFSPKSPDKAHLNLHINSLELGDSAVYFCASSQRRGNTEAFFGQGTRLTVV.

The chain joins TRBV7-2 to TRBJ1-6, with TRBD1 as a possible D gene (5 bases). Trimming removed 3 bases from V and 0 bases from J, with 18 bases in between. CDR1 is SGHTA and CDR2 is FQGNSA in the germline V gene. The CDR3 loop spans 19 amino acids. CDR3 region: CASSFRGAHGRSYNSPLHF. The DNA for the CDR3 is TGTGCCAGCAGCTTTAGGGGCGCCCACGGTCGCTCCTATAATTCACCCCTCCACTTT. The full variable domain, its missing parts supplied by reference TRBV7-2 and TRBJ1-6, is GAGVSQSPSNKVTEKGKDVELRCDPISGHTALYWYRQSLGQGLEFLIYFQGNSAPDKSGLPSDRFSAERTGGSVSTLTIQRTQQEDSAVYLCASSFRGAHGRSYNSPLHFGNGTRLTVT.

This clonotype was observed a few times. The chain has TRBV11-2 and TRBJ2-2, with 7 bases lining up with TRBD1. Looked up from germline, CDR1 is SGHAT and CDR2 is FQNNGV. This CDR3 has 17 residues. Trimming cost V 5 bases and J 7 bases; bases outside gene matches: 16. CDR3 sequence reads: CASSPGGGAGGIGELFF. CDR3 nucleotide sequence: TGTGCCAGCAGCCCCGGAGGTGGGGCAGGGGGAATCGGGGAGCTGTTTTTT.

The chain couples TRBV10-3 to TRBJ2-7; 12 positions match TRBD2. CDR3 length equals 15 residues. CDR1 ENHRY and CDR2 SYGVKD come from the germline V gene. The ends lost 4 bases at V and 1 base at J; junction bases unmatched: 2. In nucleotides, the CDR3 is TGTGCCATCAGTGCCGGGACTAGCGGGTCCTACGAGCAGTACTTC. Translated: CAISAGTSGSYEQYF.

The rearrangement joins TRBV20-1 to TRBJ1-1; D possibly corresponds to TRBD1 (6 bases). Germline CDR1 is DFQATT and CDR2 is SNEGSKA (reference sequence). The CDR3 has 13 amino acids. V dropped 6 bases and J dropped 8 bases, with 19 bases sitting between them. The CDR3 nucleotides are TGCAGTGCGGATCGGGGGGGGGCCAAGGAAGCTTTCTTT. Translating gives CSADRGGAKEAFF.

This clonotype has a handful of counts. The chain couples TRBV7-2 to TRBJ1-5; 7 bases agree with TRBD1. Germline lookup yields CDR1 SGHTA and CDR2 FQGNSA. The CDR3 runs 18 residues. J lost 6 bases, V lost 2 bases, and 16 bases had no gene match. CDR3 bases: TGTGCCAGCAGCTTAAACACACGGAGACAGGGTAGGACTCAGCCCCAGCATTTT. Translated: CASSLNTRRQGRTQPQHF.

In its sample, this clonotype was seen once. The genes are TRBV20-1 and TRBJ2-3, with D tentatively TRBD1 (7 bases). The V end was cut by 8 bases, the J end by 4 bases, with 19 bases between. The CDR3 totals 14 residues. Germline CDR1 reads DFQATT; CDR2 reads SNEGSKA (reference sequence). CDR3: CSNSQGGPADTQYF. CDR3 bases: TGCAGTAACAGCCAGGGGGGCCCCGCAGATACGCAGTATTTT.

In this sample, this clonotype turned up a few times. The J gene is TRBJ2-1, the V gene TRBV29-1, with D possibly matching TRBD2 (5 bases). The CDR3 length is 13 residues. Germline V gene data show CDR1 as SQVTM and CDR2 as ANQGSEA. Trimming removed 6 bases at V and 6 bases at J, with 15 bases between. CDR3 sequence (DNA): TGCAGCGTCGTGGCCGCTAGCATCAATGAGCAGTTCTTC. It encodes CSVVAASINEQFF.

There are many counts of this clonotype. This sequence joins TRBV6-5 and TRBJ2-1; D uncertain. The CDR3 has 16 residues. V lost 3 bases and J 4 bases, leaving 16 bases between the germline ends. Per the germline V gene, CDR1 is MNHEY and CDR2 is SVGAGI. The CDR3 bases are TGTGCCAGCAGTTATAGCACGTCCGGAGAATACAATGAGCAGTTCTTC. It encodes CASSYSTSGEYNEQFF.

The rearrangement joins TRBV29-1 to TRBJ1-2; 8 bases are a match to TRBD1. Germline values: CDR1 SQVTM, CDR2 ANQGSEA. The CDR3 length is 12 residues. With V trimmed by 4 bases and J by 10 bases, 8 bases remained unmatched. CDR3 sequence (DNA): TGCAGCGTTGGTGCAGGGGGCGAAGACTACACCTTC. Translating gives CSVGAGGEDYTF.

A few counts support this clonotype. This chain connects TRBV28 to TRBJ2-5; the match to TRBD2 covers 10 bases. V lost 2 bases, J lost 5 bases, and 11 bases stayed unmatched. The CDR3 sequence is 17 residues long. Per germline, CDR1 MDHEN and CDR2 SYDVKM. CDR3 amino acids: CASSLERGGDQGETQYF. In DNA form, the CDR3 reads TGTGCCAGCAGTTTAGAGCGGGGGGGTGATCAGGGGGAGACCCAGTACTTC.

This clonotype has more than one count but fewer than ten. The V gene is TRBV28, the J gene TRBJ1-5, with a weak D call TRBD1 (6 bases). The CDR3 covers 14 residues. Between the trimmed V and J ends, which lost 5 bases and 5 bases, there was a span of 13 bases. The germline V gene has CDR1 MDHEN and CDR2 SYDVKM. The CDR3 here is CASSIPDSYQPQHF. CDR3 DNA sequence: TGTGCCAGCAGTATCCCGGACAGTTATCAGCCCCAGCATTTT.

The rearrangement links TRBV15 to TRBJ2-1; D is possibly TRBD1 (5 bases). The CDR3 totals 16 residues. The germline gives CDR1 LNHNV, CDR2 YYDKDF (reference sequence). V lost 0 bases to trimming and J lost 2 bases, with 11 bases between them. This CDR3 is CATSRDRRTPYNEQFF. DNA of the CDR3: TGTGCCACCAGCAGAGATCGAAGGACACCCTACAATGAGCAGTTCTTC.

The J gene is TRBJ2-7, the V gene TRBV20-1; D perhaps matches TRBD2 (6 bases). There are 14 residues in the CDR3. Germline values: CDR1 DFQATT, CDR2 SNEGSKA (reference sequence). V was pared by 4 bases and J by 4 bases, with 17 bases between. CDR3 in DNA: TGCAGTGCTACCGAAAATGTTGGAGGGTACGAGCAGTACTTC. Its protein is CSATENVGGYEQYF.

This chain connects TRBV12-3 or TRBV12-4 to TRBJ2-7, with unresolved D. TRBJ2-1 matches the DNA end more closely, so the J call is doubtful. The length of the CDR3 is 13 residues. As DNA, the CDR3 is TGTGCCAGCAGTTCCACCACCGAGTATGAGCAGTTCTTC. Encoded protein: CASSSTTEYEQFF.

This clonotype showed up just a few times. This sequence joins TRBV12-3 or TRBV12-4 and TRBJ2-7; D is perhaps TRBD1 (5 bases). Trimming left V 5 bases short and J 5 bases short, with 16 bases between. This CDR3 has 14 amino acids. CDR3 region: CASSPRVRVDEQYF. In nucleotides, the CDR3 is TGTGCCAGCAGTCCCCGGGTCAGGGTCGACGAGCAGTACTTC.

J is TRBJ1-1 and V is TRBV20-1, with a tentative D call TRBD1 (6 bases). V was clipped by 3 bases and J by 6 bases, with 14 bases between them. Germline loops: CDR1 DFQATT, CDR2 SNEGSKA (reference sequence). The CDR3 has 13 amino acids. The CDR3 DNA is TGCAGTGCTAGTCGGCAGGGGTTCGCTGAAGCTTTCTTT. It codes for CSASRQGFAEAFF.

The chain is built from TRBV11-2 and TRBJ2-7; 7 bases align to TRBD1. CDR3 length equals 16 residues. After removal of 1 base from V and 3 bases from J, the junction contained 9 bases not matched to a gene. Germline CDR1 SGHAT, CDR2 FQNNGV. For the CDR3, the DNA is TGTGCCAGCAGCTTAGGTAGGGGACAGACACTCTACGAGCAGTACTTC. This sequence encodes CASSLGRGQTLYEQYF.

The chain recombines TRBV20-1 with TRBJ1-6; the match to TRBD1 covers 9 bases. The germline CDR1 and CDR2 sequences are DFQATT and SNEGSKA (reference sequence). With 7 bases clipped from V and 4 bases from J, the junction kept 5 bases outside the gene matches. The CDR3 is made up of 14 amino acids. CDR3 sequence (DNA): TGCAGTGTTACCGGACAGGGGTATAATTCACCCCTCCACTTT. It specifies CSVTGQGYNSPLHF.

The sample holds a few counts of this clonotype. This chain connects TRBV7-6 to TRBJ1-3; D is uncertain. The V end was cut by 1 base, the J end by 0 bases, with 13 bases between. This CDR3 is 17 amino acids long. Germline V gene lookup returns CDR1 SGHVS and CDR2 FNYEAQ. CDR3 loop: CASSLVSGSSSGNTIYF. CDR3 nucleotides: TGTGCCAGCAGCTTAGTCTCGGGCAGTAGCTCTGGAAACACCATATATTTT.

This clonotype was counted only a few times. J is TRBJ2-5 and V is TRBV9, with 14 positions matching TRBD2. The J call is doubtful: the DNA matches TRBJ2-7 better. CDR1 is SGDLS and CDR2 is YYNGEE in the germline V gene. CDR3 length: 15 amino acids. The CDR3 DNA sequence: TGTGCCAGCAGCGGGATGGGACTAGCGGGGGACGAGCAGTACTTC. This translates into CASSGMGLAGDEQYF.

The V call is TRBV7-2, the J call TRBJ1-4; D may be TRBD1 (5 bases). The CDR3 consists of 15 residues. Germline V lookup: CDR1 SGHTA, CDR2 FQGNSA. The V end lost 5 bases, the J end lost 5 bases, and 15 bases lay between the germline ends. In nucleotides, the CDR3 is TGTGCCAGCAGCCCCGAGTTAGGGGTAAATGAAAAACTGTTTTTT. The encoded protein is CASSPELGVNEKLFF.

This clonotype has ten or more counts. The chain employs TRBV5-1 and TRBJ2-7, with 8 positions matching TRBD1. Germline lookup yields CDR1 SGHRS and CDR2 YFSETQ. The CDR3 extends over 15 amino acids. V was pared by 4 bases and J by 3 bases, with 9 bases of the junction left unmatched. The CDR3 region is CASSHEDRDLYEQYF. For the CDR3, the DNA is TGCGCCAGCAGCCATGAGGACAGGGATCTCTACGAGCAGTACTTC.

The CDR3 protein is CSAEKETQYF. As DNA, the CDR3 is TGCAGTGCTGAGAAAGAGACCCAGTACTTC. V and J are TRBV20-1 and TRBJ2-5; D gene ambiguous. V was pared by 5 bases and J by 3 bases, with 4 bases between. Germline CDR1 DFQATT, CDR2 SNEGSKA (reference sequence). The length of the CDR3 is 10 residues.

As for this clonotype: One end of the junction does not line up with germline, which may come from a read error. V usage is TRBV2 and J usage is TRBJ1-4, with a possible D match to TRBD1 (5 bases). Germline V CDR1 and CDR2: SNHLY, FYNNEI. The CDR3 spans 14 residues. DNA of the CDR3: TGTGCCAGCAGCGAAGGGGATACTAATGAAAAACTGTTTTTT. It codes for CASSEGDTNEKLFF.

The chain carries TRBV7-9 and TRBJ1-5, with a weak D call TRBD1 (5 bases). The CDR3 contains 14 residues. Germline assignment: CDR1 SEHNR and CDR2 FQNEAQ (reference sequence). V gave up 0 bases and J gave up 10 bases, with 13 bases separating them. The CDR3 spells CASSLAGGVKPQHF. CDR3 coding DNA: TGTGCCAGCAGCTTAGCTGGGGGAGTAAAACCCCAGCATTTT.

This clonotype appeared a few times. V usage is TRBV5-6 and J usage is TRBJ2-5; TRBD2 is a possible D gene (5 bases). TRBJ2-1 matches the DNA end more closely, so the J call is doubtful. CDR1 SGHDT and CDR2 YYEEEE come from the germline V gene. The CDR3 length is 13 residues. The CDR3 is CASSQSGRDEQFF. The DNA of the CDR3 is TGTGCCAGCAGTCAGAGCGGACGCGATGAGCAGTTCTTC.

Notes on this clonotype: A much more abundant neighbour one base away suggests this may be a read error. The chain joins TRBV3-1 to TRBJ2-6; D may be TRBD1 (6 bases). Germline values: CDR1 LGHDT, CDR2 YNNKEL (reference sequence). Trimming stripped 4 bases from V and 0 bases from J, with 10 bases between. The CDR3 extends over 16 amino acids. The DNA of the CDR3 is TGTGCCAGCAGCCGGGGGACACACTCTGGGGCCAACGTCCTGACTTTC. It translates to CASSRGTHSGANVLTF.

The gene calls are TRBV6-1 and TRBJ1-6; 7 bases are shared with TRBD1. Germline CDR1 is MNHNS and CDR2 is SASEGT. The CDR3 contains 15 residues. After removal of 8 bases from V and 10 bases from J, the junction contained 14 bases not matched to a gene. CDR3 sequence reads: CASGGIGTVSSPLHF. CDR3 DNA sequence: TGTGCCAGCGGGGGCATCGGGACAGTGTCATCACCCCTCCACTTT.

This clonotype came up a few times. The V and J genes are TRBV6-5 and TRBJ2-3; TRBD2 matches at 9 bases. Trimming cost V 1 base and J 4 bases; bases outside gene matches: 9. This CDR3 spans 17 amino acids. Germline loops: CDR1 MNHEY, CDR2 SVGAGI. The CDR3 bases are TGTGCCAGCAGTTACTTATCGGCGGGAGGGCTGGCAGATACGCAGTATTTT. Translated: CASSYLSAGGLADTQYF.

This clonotype was picked up a small number of times. The rearrangement links TRBV15 to TRBJ2-3; the match to TRBD2 covers 11 bases. CDR1 LNHNV and CDR2 YYDKDF come from the germline V gene (reference sequence). J was trimmed by 4 bases and V by 1 base; bases with no gene match: 4. This CDR3 contains 16 residues. CDR3 region: CATSRVLAGGSDTQYF. The CDR3 DNA follows: TGTGCCACCAGCAGAGTCCTAGCGGGAGGATCAGATACGCAGTATTTT.